This TCR beta chain was recovered during a study of blood T cells in healthy people across ages. Overall study findings and caveats: More naive CD4+ cells and higher diversity marked long-lived donors relative to aged donors. Age showed a roughly linear inverse relationship with TCR beta diversity per million T cells. Reliance upon unsorted PBMCs precluded definitive naive versus antigen-experienced comparison.

The second PCR ran roughly 6 to 11 cycles with a sample-barcoded 5' primer and J-beta primers. TCRdb called the 5' RACE reads again in MiXCR, with one record for every CDR3 protein. The sample has about 720,000 distinct CDR3 sequences, 20% to 25% seen once. The length of the CDR3 is 13 residues. CDR1 is SQVTM, CDR2 ANQGSEA, per germline. V trimming: 6 bases; J trimming: 4 bases; junction bases outside the gene matches: 7. Many counts were recorded for this clonotype. What it recognizes is unknown. The source is an older man in good health. The specimen was blood. The gene calls are TRBV29-1 and TRBJ1-1; 8 nucleotides match TRBD1. The CDR3 nucleotides read TGCAGCGTGGGCAGGGGGCTGGGCACTGAAGCTTTCTTT. Protein product: CSVGRGLGTEAFF. The complete variable domain, with remaining parts taken from reference TRBV29-1 and TRBJ1-1, reads SAVISQKPSRDICQRGTSLTIQCQVDSQVTMMFWYRQQPGQSLTLIATANQGSEATYESGFVIDKFPISRPNLTFSTLTVSNMSPEDSSIYLCSVGRGLGTEAFFGQGTRLTVV.